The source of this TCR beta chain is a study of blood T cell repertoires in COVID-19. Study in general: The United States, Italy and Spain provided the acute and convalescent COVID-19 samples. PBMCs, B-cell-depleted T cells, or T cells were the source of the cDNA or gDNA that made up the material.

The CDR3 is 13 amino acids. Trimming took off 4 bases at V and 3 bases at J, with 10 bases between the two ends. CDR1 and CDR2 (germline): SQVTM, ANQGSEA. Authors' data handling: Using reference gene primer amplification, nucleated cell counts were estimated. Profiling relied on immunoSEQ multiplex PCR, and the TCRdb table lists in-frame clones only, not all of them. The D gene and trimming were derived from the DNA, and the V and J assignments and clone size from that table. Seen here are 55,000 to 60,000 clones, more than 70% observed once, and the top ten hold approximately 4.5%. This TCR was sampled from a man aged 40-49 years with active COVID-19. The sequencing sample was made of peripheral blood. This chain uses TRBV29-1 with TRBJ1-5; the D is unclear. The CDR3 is CSVGGSYNQPQHF. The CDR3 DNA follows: TGCAGCGTTGGAGGCAGCTACAATCAGCCCCAGCATTTT.